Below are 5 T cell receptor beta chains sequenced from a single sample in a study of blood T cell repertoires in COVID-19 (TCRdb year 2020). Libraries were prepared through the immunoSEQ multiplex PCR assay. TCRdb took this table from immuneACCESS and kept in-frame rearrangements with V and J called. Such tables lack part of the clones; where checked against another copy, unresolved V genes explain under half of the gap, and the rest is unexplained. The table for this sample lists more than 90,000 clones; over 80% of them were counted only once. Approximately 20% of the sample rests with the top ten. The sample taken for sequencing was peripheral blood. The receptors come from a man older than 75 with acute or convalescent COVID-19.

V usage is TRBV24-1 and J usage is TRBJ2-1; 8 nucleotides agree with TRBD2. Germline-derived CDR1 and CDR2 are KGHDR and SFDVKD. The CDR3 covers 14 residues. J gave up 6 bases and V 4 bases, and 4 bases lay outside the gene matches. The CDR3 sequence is CATSDLRGVNEQFF. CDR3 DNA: TGTGCCACCAGTGACTTGCGGGGGGTCAATGAGCAGTTCTTC.

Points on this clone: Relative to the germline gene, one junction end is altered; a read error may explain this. This CDR3 reads CASSLDRGSSYEQYF. The DNA for the CDR3 is TGTGCCAGCAGCCTAGACAGGGGAAGCTCCTACGAGCAGTACTTC. The genes are TRBV11-3 and TRBJ2-7, with TRBD1 matching over 8 bases. Per germline, CDR1 SGHNT and CDR2 YENEEA. There are 15 residues in the CDR3.

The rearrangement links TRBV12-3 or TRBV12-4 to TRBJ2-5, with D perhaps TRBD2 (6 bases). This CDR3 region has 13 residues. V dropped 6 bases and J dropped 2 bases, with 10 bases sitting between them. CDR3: CASRWGEQETQYF. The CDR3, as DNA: TGTGCCAGCAGATGGGGGGAACAAGAGACCCAGTACTTC.

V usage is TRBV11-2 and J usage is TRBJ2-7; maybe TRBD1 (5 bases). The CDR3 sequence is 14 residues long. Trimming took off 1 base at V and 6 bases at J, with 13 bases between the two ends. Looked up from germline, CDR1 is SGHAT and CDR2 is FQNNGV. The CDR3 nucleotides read TGTGCCAGCAGCTTAGGGGGCAGGATCCCCGAGCAGTACTTC. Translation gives CASSLGGRIPEQYF.

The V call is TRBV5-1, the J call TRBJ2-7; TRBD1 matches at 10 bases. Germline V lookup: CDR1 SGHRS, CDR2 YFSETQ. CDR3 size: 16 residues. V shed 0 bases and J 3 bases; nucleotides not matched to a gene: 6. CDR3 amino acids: CASSLAGTGVGYEQYF. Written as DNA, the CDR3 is TGCGCCAGCAGCTTGGCCGGGACAGGGGTGGGCTACGAGCAGTACTTC.